Presented here are 4 T cell receptor beta chains from one specimen sequenced in a study of shared clonotypes between healthy human individuals. TCRdb keeps only in-frame clones here, not all; method: immunoSEQ multiplex PCR. This table holds under 600,000 clones, around 96% found once. Sequenced material: naive CD4+ T cells sorted from blood. Subset meaning: CD45RA+ positively selected. All receptors come from a woman in her thirties in good health.

The rearrangement uses TRBV7-7 and TRBJ1-5, with 7 bases matching TRBD1. Germline trimming cut 1 base from V and 7 bases from J; bases unmatched to any gene: 1. Germline V gene sequence: CDR1 SSHAT, CDR2 FNYEAQ (reference sequence). This CDR3 has 13 residues. The CDR3 protein is CASSLDRGQPQHF. The CDR3 DNA is TGTGCCAGCAGCTTAGACAGGGGCCAGCCCCAGCATTTT. Drawing the rest from reference TRBV7-7 and TRBJ1-5, the complete variable domain is GAGVSQSPRYKVTKRGQDVTLRCDPISSHATLYWYQQALGQGPEFLTYFNYEAQPDKSGLPSDRFSAERPEGSISTLTIQRTEQRDSAMYRCASSLDRGQPQHFGDGTRLSIL.

The chain carries TRBV9 and TRBJ1-4; D is unclear. CDR1 SGDLS and CDR2 YYNGEE come from the germline V gene. The CDR3 is 15 residues long. The V end was cut by 4 bases, the J end by 8 bases, with 18 bases between. CDR3 sequence reads: CASSIGDGRGEKLFF. CDR3 sequence (DNA): TGTGCCAGCAGCATCGGAGATGGAAGAGGGGAAAAACTGTTTTTT.

V and J are TRBV6-1 and TRBJ1-1; D not resolved. The germline V and J ends were trimmed by 6 bases and 2 bases, with 13 bases remaining between them. The CDR3 runs 14 residues. The germline V gene has CDR1 MNHNS and CDR2 SASEGT. In nucleotides, the CDR3 is TGTGCCAGCAGACAAAGGACCTTAAACACTGAAGCTTTCTTT. This gives the protein CASRQRTLNTEAFF.

The J gene is TRBJ2-7, the V gene TRBV28; TRBD1 matches 8 bases. V shed 8 bases, J shed 2 bases, and the junction held 5 bases outside the gene matches. CDR1 and CDR2 from the germline V gene are MDHEN and SYDVKM. The length of the CDR3 is 13 residues. The DNA for the CDR3 is TGTGCCAGCTCCGGACAGGGTCCCTACGAGCAGTACTTC. It translates to CASSGQGPYEQYF.